Listed below are T cell receptor beta chains from one sample, sequenced in a study of blood T cell repertoires in COVID-19. TCRdb's table, derived via immunoSEQ multiplex PCR, lists solely in-frame clones and lacks some. The repertoire has more than 200,000 clones, roughly 84% of them found once; the top ten carry approximately 7.3%. The sequenced sample was PBMCs or T cells enriched from blood (not recorded which). These receptors all stem from a man in his thirties or forties in a cohort exposed to, infected with or recovered from COVID-19 (not recorded which). Both conserved end residues are part of each CDR3. Fields, in order: V gene, D gene, clone size, J gene, CDR3 protein, CDR3 DNA. A D gene is named only where the DNA matches it firmly. Some rows mark clone size as missing; the rest say once, few, many or name a class of expanded clone.

TRBV4-2,NA,few,TRBJ2-7,CASSRGGVSGAGEQYF,TGTGCCAGCAGCCGAGGAGGTGTGTCGGGAGCGGGTGAGCAGTACTTC
TRBV28,NA,NA,TRBJ2-6,CASSFNAGSGANVLTF,TGTGCCAGCAGTTTTAACGCAGGGTCCGGGGCCAACGTCCTGACTTTC
TRBV6-5,TRBD2,NA,TRBJ2-3,CASSLGLGPTDTQYF,TGTGCCAGCAGTTTGGGACTAGGGCCTACAGATACGCAGTATTTT
TRBV28,NA,NA,TRBJ2-3,CASSFPTDTQYF,TGTGCCAGCAGTTTCCCAACAGATACGCAGTATTTT
TRBV28,NA,NA,TRBJ2-2,CASSLGILTSTGELFF,TGTGCCAGCAGTTTAGGTATTCTGACTTCCACCGGGGAGCTGTTTTTT
TRBV28,TRBD2,NA,TRBJ2-7,CASSSSRTRLGEQYF,TGTGCCAGCAGTTCCTCCCGGACTAGGCTGGGAGAGCAGTACTTC
TRBV9,NA,NA,TRBJ1-3,CASSPQGQISGNTIYF,TGTGCCAGCAGCCCACAAGGACAGATCTCTGGAAACACCATATATTTT
TRBV5-4,TRBD2,NA,TRBJ2-1,CASSFGLAGVNEQFF,TGTGCCAGCAGCTTTGGGTTAGCGGGAGTGAATGAGCAGTTCTTC
TRBV5-1,TRBD1,NA,TRBJ1-2,CASNTGQGKNYGYTF,TGCGCCAGCAACACCGGACAGGGGAAGAACTATGGCTACACCTTC
TRBV19,TRBD1,NA,TRBJ2-5,CASTPEGPGGWQETQYF,TGTGCCAGTACTCCCGAGGGACCAGGGGGCTGGCAAGAGACCCAGTACTTC
TRBV24-1,TRBD2,NA,TRBJ2-1,CATSDLGTSGSTEQFF,TGTGCCACCAGTGATCTGGGGACTAGCGGGAGTACTGAGCAGTTCTTC
TRBV28,NA,NA,TRBJ1-1,CASRYLNTEAFF,TGTGCCAGCAGGTACCTAAACACTGAAGCTTTCTTT
TRBV7-3,NA,NA,TRBJ2-2,CASSRRGTGELFF,TGTGCCAGCAGCCGGCGGGGCACCGGGGAGCTGTTTTTT
TRBV13,TRBD2,NA,TRBJ2-1,CASSLGTSGHNEQFF,TGTGCCAGCAGCTTAGGGACTAGCGGCCACAATGAGCAGTTCTTC
TRBV6-5,NA,NA,TRBJ2-7,CASRRPRVPYEQYF,TGTGCCAGCAGACGACCTCGGGTCCCCTACGAGCAGTACTTC
TRBV6-6,TRBD2,NA,TRBJ2-1,CASSNYGLAGEGLYNEQFF,TGTGCCAGCAGCAACTACGGACTAGCGGGAGAGGGATTATACAATGAGCAGTTCTTC
TRBV27,TRBD2,NA,TRBJ2-1,CASSRTSGSGNEQFF,TGTGCCAGCAGCCGTACTAGCGGGAGTGGAAATGAGCAGTTCTTC
TRBV11-2,NA,NA,TRBJ2-7,CASSQESGTFYEQYF,TGTGCCAGCAGTCAAGAATCCGGGACTTTCTACGAGCAGTACTTC
TRBV7-8,TRBD2,NA,TRBJ2-7,CASLAGAGEQYF,TGTGCCAGTCTAGCGGGAGCAGGCGAGCAGTACTTC
TRBV7-7,NA,NA,TRBJ2-2,CASSNTGFSGELFF,TGTGCTAGCAGCAACACAGGGTTCTCCGGGGAGCTGTTTTTT
TRBV11-3,TRBD1,NA,TRBJ2-3,CASSKRDRGMNTQYF,TGTGCCAGCAGTAAACGGGACAGGGGGATGAATACGCAGTATTTT
TRBV7-8,TRBD1,NA,TRBJ2-7,CASSLGVVTGGDEQYF,TGTGCCAGCAGCTTAGGAGTTGTGACAGGGGGCGACGAGCAGTACTTC
TRBV6-2/TRBV6-3,TRBD2,NA,TRBJ2-7,CASSVAGDRYF,TGTGCCAGCAGCGTAGCGGGAGACCGGTACTTC
TRBV13,NA,NA,TRBJ2-5,CASSISGTLQETQYF,TGTGCCAGCAGCATTAGCGGAACGCTACAAGAGACCCAGTACTTC
TRBV5-5,TRBD1,few,TRBJ1-2,CASSPPGQAAYGYTF,TGTGCCAGCAGCCCTCCTGGACAGGCGGCCTATGGCTACACCTTC
TRBV28,NA,NA,TRBJ1-5,CASSLQGSLSNQPQHF,TGTGCCAGCAGTTTACAGGGGTCCCTTAGCAATCAGCCCCAGCATTTT
TRBV25-1,NA,NA,TRBJ2-1,CASSGEYNEQFF,TGTGCCAGCAGTGGCGAATACAATGAGCAGTTCTTC
TRBV9,NA,NA,TRBJ2-1,CASAAEVFTNEQFF,TGTGCCAGCGCTGCGGAGGTGTTCACTAATGAGCAGTTCTTC
TRBV10-2,NA,NA,TRBJ2-5,CASSGAGGGQETQYF,TGCGCCAGCAGTGGGGCAGGGGGAGGTCAAGAGACCCAGTACTTC
TRBV2,NA,NA,TRBJ2-5,CASSVEETQYF,TGTGCCAGCAGTGTAGAAGAGACCCAGTACTTC
TRBV7-3,TRBD2,NA,TRBJ2-1,CASSSGLAGLESSYNEQFF,TGTGCCAGCAGCTCGGGACTAGCGGGCCTTGAGAGCTCCTACAATGAGCAGTTCTTC
TRBV7-3,NA,NA,TRBJ2-2,CASNEGLTGELFF,TGTGCCAGCAACGAGGGCCTCACCGGGGAGCTGTTTTTT
TRBV7-2,TRBD1,NA,TRBJ2-3,CASSSGQGADTQYF,TGTGCCAGCAGCAGCGGACAGGGAGCAGATACGCAGTATTTT
TRBV4-1,NA,once,TRBJ2-1,CASSQERHQRGEQFF,TGCGCCAGCAGCCAAGAACGGCACCAAAGGGGTGAGCAGTTCTTC
TRBV5-1,NA,NA,TRBJ2-7,CASSERTSSIPTRQYF,TGCGCCAGCAGTGAGCGGACCTCGAGTATCCCTACGAGGCAGTACTTC
TRBV9,TRBD1,NA,TRBJ1-1,CASSTRPDRGKTEAFF,TGTGCCAGCAGCACGAGGCCGGACAGGGGAAAGACTGAAGCTTTCTTT
TRBV5-1,NA,NA,TRBJ2-2,CASSLGVGPNTGELFF,TGCGCCAGCAGCTTGGGTGTGGGGCCCAACACCGGGGAGCTGTTTTTT
TRBV27,TRBD2,NA,TRBJ2-1,CASSLGLAGHYGDEQFF,TGTGCCAGCAGTTTAGGTCTAGCGGGTCATTACGGCGATGAGCAGTTCTTC
TRBV6-5,TRBD1,NA,TRBJ2-7,CASSYSRDRGAEQYF,TGTGCCAGCAGTTACTCGAGGGACAGGGGAGCCGAGCAGTACTTC
TRBV28,NA,NA,TRBJ2-2,CASKTVNTGELFF,TGTGCCAGCAAGACAGTGAACACCGGGGAGCTGTTTTTT